This TCR beta chain was observed in a study of blood T cell repertoires in COVID-19. Study in general: Samples representing acute and convalescent COVID-19 were sourced from the United States, Italy and Spain. The analysed material was cDNA or gDNA that came from T cells, B-cell-depleted T cells, or PBMCs.

The germline V gene has CDR1 MGHDK and CDR2 SYGVNS. Deletions cut 1 base from V and 5 bases from J, with 12 bases between. The CDR3 length is 16 residues. Original data processing: Reference gene primer amplification gave estimated nucleated cell counts. Produced via immunoSEQ multiplex PCR; TCRdb's table is partial and in-frame only. That table gives V, J and clone size, and the DNA gave D and trimming. The sample holds roughly 90,000 clones; around 86% are singletons and the top ten take approximately 15%. The chain carries TRBV25-1 and TRBJ1-6, with D maybe TRBD1 (5 bases). The sequencing sample was made of peripheral blood. The TCR comes from a woman of 80 years or more with active or convalescent COVID-19. The CDR3 DNA reads as TGTGCCAGCAGTGAATCGGGGACTGCTGATAATTCACCCCTCCACTTT. Residues: CASSESGTADNSPLHF.